A single sample gave rise to the 16 T cell receptor beta chains below, sequenced in a study of early T cells in non-severe SARS-CoV-2 infection. TCRdb fed the 5' RACE reads into MiXCR, producing one record per CDR3 protein. The sample has approximately 60,000 distinct CDR3 sequences; around 13% are singletons. Sequencing was done on a sample of whole blood. Source of these receptors: an adult who was a healthcare worker with PCR-confirmed SARS-CoV-2 infection or an uninfected control (not recorded which).

This clonotype was picked up many times. V and J are TRBV6-4 and TRBJ2-5; 7 nucleotides agree with TRBD2. V gave up 8 bases and J gave up 5 bases; unmatched junction bases: 5. CDR1 and CDR2 (germline): MRHNA, SNTAGT. The CDR3 has 12 residues. The DNA for the CDR3 is TGTGCCAGCCCCGGGGGGATTGAGACCCAGTACTTC. Translated, it gives CASPGGIETQYF.

This clonotype was seen only a few times. The chain is built from TRBV29-1 and TRBJ1-5, with D unclear. Germline assignment: CDR1 SQVTM and CDR2 ANQGSEA. V shed 0 bases and J shed 5 bases, with 5 bases lying between them. CDR3 size: 12 residues. The CDR3: CSVEDGDQPQHF. Here the CDR3 DNA reads TGCAGCGTTGAAGATGGGGATCAGCCCCAGCATTTT.

The rearrangement joins TRBV6-2 or TRBV6-3 to TRBJ2-1; the D gene is possibly TRBD1 (6 bases). Germline V gives CDR1 MNHEY, CDR2 SVGEGT. This CDR3 has 12 residues. V was trimmed by 5 bases and J by 11 bases, leaving 13 bases between them. CDR3 sequence (DNA): TGTGCCAGCAGTCAGGGGAGTAGTAAGCAGTTCTTC. This encodes CASSQGSSKQFF.

This clonotype was seen repeatedly, ten times or more. The rearrangement links TRBV6-5 to TRBJ2-7; 12 bases fit TRBD2. This CDR3 is 14 amino acids long. Trimming cost V 6 bases and J 4 bases; bases outside gene matches: 4. CDR1 and CDR2 (germline): MNHEY, SVGAGI. The DNA of the CDR3 is TGTGCCAGCAGCCGACTAGCGGGAGTTTACGAGCAGTACTTC. Its protein is CASSRLAGVYEQYF.

This clonotype has only a few counts. The chain is built from TRBV4-1 and TRBJ2-1, with D hard to call. The V and J ends lost 0 bases and 3 bases respectively, with 12 bases between them. Germline CDR1 MGHRA, CDR2 YSYEKL. The CDR3 totals 16 residues. The CDR3 sequence is CASSQERAQVYNEQFF. CDR3 sequence (DNA): TGCGCCAGCAGCCAAGAACGGGCTCAGGTCTACAATGAGCAGTTCTTC.

This clonotype was counted at least ten times. The chain combines TRBV24-1 with TRBJ2-2; D unclear. CDR1 and CDR2 from the germline V gene are KGHDR and SFDVKD. The CDR3 totals 13 residues. The ends were cut back, 0 bases at V and 3 bases at J, with 1 base in the middle. The CDR3 coding sequence is TGTGCCACCAGTGATTTGTACACCGGGGAGCTGTTTTTT. It codes for CATSDLYTGELFF.

This clonotype came up many times. The chain links TRBV10-2 to TRBJ1-6; possibly TRBD1 for D (6 bases). The germline CDR1 and CDR2 sequences are WSHSY and SAAADI. The CDR3 is 16 amino acids. Trimming removed 6 bases from V and 4 bases from J, with 16 bases in between. This CDR3 reads CASSYRAAGYNSPLHF. In DNA form, the CDR3 reads TGCGCCAGCAGCTACAGGGCGGCGGGATATAATTCACCCCTCCACTTT.

This clonotype occurred a few times. The chain is built from TRBV5-1 and TRBJ1-2, with unresolved D. Germline values: CDR1 SGHRS, CDR2 YFSETQ. CDR3 length: 13 residues. V was clipped by 2 bases and J by 1 base, with 6 bases between them. The CDR3 spells CASSFSLNYGYTF. In DNA form, the CDR3 reads TGCGCCAGCAGCTTTAGTCTTAACTATGGCTACACCTTC.

This clonotype was found many times. The J gene is TRBJ2-2, the V gene TRBV25-1; D is unresolved. Germline CDR1 and CDR2: MGHDK and SYGVNS. This CDR3 region has 15 residues. Trimming left V 3 bases short and J 2 bases short, with 10 bases between. The CDR3 sequence: CASSDYSGNTGELFF. The CDR3 DNA is TGTGCCAGCAGTGACTATTCCGGTAACACCGGGGAGCTGTTTTTT.

The chain joins TRBV3-1 to TRBJ2-3; D remains unclear. V was shortened by 1 base and J by 1 base, with 6 bases between the two germline ends. CDR3 length equals 14 residues. Germline loops: CDR1 LGHDT, CDR2 YNNKEL (reference sequence). CDR3 bases: TGTGCCAGCAGCCAAGGCGAGGGCACAGATACGCAGTATTTT. Its translation: CASSQGEGTDTQYF.

The genes are TRBV7-9 and TRBJ1-1; the D is unclear. The CDR3 covers 15 residues. The V gene lost 3 bases and the J gene lost 3 bases, with 14 bases spanning the gap. Germline V gives CDR1 SEHNR, CDR2 FQNEAQ (reference sequence). The CDR3 nucleotides read TGTGCCAGCAGCTTGCAGGAAGGAAGGTACACTGAAGCTTTCTTT. It translates to CASSLQEGRYTEAFF.

This clonotype was observed many times. J is TRBJ1-1 and V is TRBV28, with unresolved D. The CDR3 contains 14 residues. CDR1 and CDR2 from the germline V gene are MDHEN and SYDVKM. V gave up 2 bases and J gave up 0 bases, with 7 bases separating them. This CDR3 reads CASSLVNMNTEAFF. The CDR3, as DNA: TGTGCCAGCAGTTTAGTGAATATGAACACTGAAGCTTTCTTT.

In its sample, this clonotype was seen many times. The chain carries TRBV6-1 and TRBJ2-5, with D unclear. The CDR3 consists of 15 residues. The V and J ends lost 7 bases and 7 bases respectively, with 22 bases between them. The germline CDR1 and CDR2 sequences are MNHNS and SASEGT. The DNA of the CDR3 is TGTGCCAGCACCCGACGTGGACCCTCAGTCGGGACCCAGTACTTC. Translation: CASTRRGPSVGTQYF.

This clonotype was observed at least ten times. This rearrangement joins TRBV27 to TRBJ2-3; 8 bases map to TRBD2. Germline lookup yields CDR1 MNHEY and CDR2 SMNVEV (reference sequence). After removal of 6 bases from V and 2 bases from J, the junction contained 19 bases not matched to a gene. The CDR3 has 19 residues. CDR3 region: CASRPPRGGGSFNTDTQYF. The CDR3 coding sequence is TGTGCCAGCAGACCCCCCCGGGGGGGCGGTTCCTTCAACACAGATACGCAGTATTTT.

This clonotype was picked up a small number of times. V is TRBV13 and J is TRBJ2-3; 10 nucleotides line up with TRBD2. Germline CDR1 reads PRHDT; CDR2 reads FYEKMQ (reference sequence). V shed 5 bases and J 1 base; nucleotides not matched to a gene: 9. There are 17 residues in the CDR3. The CDR3 is CASSEPSLAGGTDTQYF. The CDR3 bases are TGTGCCAGCAGCGAGCCCTCCCTAGCGGGGGGCACAGATACGCAGTATTTT.

This clonotype has more than one count but fewer than ten. This chain joins TRBV5-5 and TRBJ1-6; D is undetermined. Germline-derived CDR1 and CDR2 are SGHKS and YYEKEE (reference sequence). This CDR3 is built from 15 residues. Trimming took off 2 bases at V and 15 bases at J, with 21 bases between the two ends. The CDR3 reads CASSFDGNTFFSLHF. The CDR3 DNA is TGTGCCAGCAGCTTCGACGGTAATACATTTTTTAGCCTCCACTTT. The full variable domain, its missing parts supplied by reference TRBV5-5 and TRBJ1-6, is DAGVTQSPTHLIKTRGQQVTLRCSPISGHKSVSWYQQVLGQGPQFIFQYYEKEERGRGNFPDRFSARQFPNYSSELNVNALLLGDSALYLCASSFDGNTFFSLHFGNGTRLTVT.